This T cell receptor beta chain emerged from a study of monozygotic twins with inflammatory bowel disease. Details on this clonotype: Its target is unknown.

Per donor there was one draw, yielding a blood sample of 2.5 ml. General observations from the study: IBD patients share fewer clonotypes with other people than healthy twins do, especially with disease activity. Compared with healthy co-twins, IBD patients showed reduced TCRbeta repertoire diversity by inverse Simpson.

Per the germline V gene, CDR1 is SGHTA and CDR2 is FQGNSA. The CDR3 spans 14 residues. Reanalyzing the 5' RACE reads, TCRdb keeps one entry per CDR3 protein, without DNA. The sample has around 100,000 distinct CDR3 sequences. The specimen sequenced was blood. This chain connects TRBV7-2 to TRBJ1-2; the TCRdb D gene call, TRBD1, has no DNA to confirm it. The TCR comes from a human donor with ulcerative colitis or Crohn's disease, or a healthy co-twin of an affected twin (not recorded which). The CDR3: CASSLDMSGQGYTF.